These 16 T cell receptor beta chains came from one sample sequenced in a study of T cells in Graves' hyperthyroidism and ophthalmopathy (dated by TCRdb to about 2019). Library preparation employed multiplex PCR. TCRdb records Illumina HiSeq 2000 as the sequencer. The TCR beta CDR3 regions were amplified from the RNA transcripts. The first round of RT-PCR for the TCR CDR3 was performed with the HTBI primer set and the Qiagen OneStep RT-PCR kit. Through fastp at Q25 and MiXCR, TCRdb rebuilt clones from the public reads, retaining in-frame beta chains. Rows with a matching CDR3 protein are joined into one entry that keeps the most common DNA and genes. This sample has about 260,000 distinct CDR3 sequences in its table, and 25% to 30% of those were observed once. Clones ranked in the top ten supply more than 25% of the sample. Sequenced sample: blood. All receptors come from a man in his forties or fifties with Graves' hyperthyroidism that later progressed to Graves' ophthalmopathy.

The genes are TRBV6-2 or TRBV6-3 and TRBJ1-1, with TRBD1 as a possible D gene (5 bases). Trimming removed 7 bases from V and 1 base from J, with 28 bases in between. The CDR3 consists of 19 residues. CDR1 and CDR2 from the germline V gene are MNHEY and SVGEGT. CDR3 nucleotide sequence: TGTGCCAGCAACCCCCCGGCCTGCAGGGCCATACTTCAGAACACTGAAGCTTTCTTT. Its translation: CASNPPACRAILQNTEAFF.

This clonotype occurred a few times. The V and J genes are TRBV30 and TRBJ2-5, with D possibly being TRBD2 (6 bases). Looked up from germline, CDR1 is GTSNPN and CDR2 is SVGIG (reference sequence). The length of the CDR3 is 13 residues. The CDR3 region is CALSASGQETQYF. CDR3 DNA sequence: TGTGCTCTGAGCGCCAGCGGGCAAGAGACCCAGTACTTC.

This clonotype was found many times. CDR3 DNA sequence: TGTGCCATCAGCACCGGGACTCGATCAGAGACCCAGTACTTC. Translating it yields CAISTGTRSETQYF. The rearrangement uses TRBV10-3 and TRBJ2-5; D might be TRBD2 (6 bases). V dropped 6 bases and J dropped 4 bases, with 15 bases sitting between them. Germline lookup yields CDR1 ENHRY and CDR2 SYGVKD. The CDR3 has 14 amino acids.

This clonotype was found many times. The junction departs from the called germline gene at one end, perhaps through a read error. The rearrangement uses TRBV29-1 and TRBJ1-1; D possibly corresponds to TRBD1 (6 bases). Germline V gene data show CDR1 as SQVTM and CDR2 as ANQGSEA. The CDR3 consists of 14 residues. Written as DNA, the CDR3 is TGCAGCGTTGAAGGAGTAGGGGGTATCACTGAAGCTTCCTTT. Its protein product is CSVEGVGGITEASF.

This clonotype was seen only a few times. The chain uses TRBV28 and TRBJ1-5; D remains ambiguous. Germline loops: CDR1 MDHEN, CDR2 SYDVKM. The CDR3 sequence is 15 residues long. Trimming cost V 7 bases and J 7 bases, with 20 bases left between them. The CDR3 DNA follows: TGTGCCAGCAACCCTTCAGCTGGTGGTTGGCAGCCCCAGCATTTT. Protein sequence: CASNPSAGGWQPQHF.

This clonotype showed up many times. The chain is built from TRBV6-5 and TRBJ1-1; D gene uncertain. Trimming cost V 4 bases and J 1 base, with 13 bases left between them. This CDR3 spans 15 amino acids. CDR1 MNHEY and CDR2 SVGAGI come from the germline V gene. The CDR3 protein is CASSFRDTGNTEAFF. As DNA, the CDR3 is TGTGCCAGCAGTTTCCGAGACACCGGGAACACTGAAGCTTTCTTT.

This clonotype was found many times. In nucleotides, the CDR3 is TGTGCCAGCAGCCGACAGGGACAGGGGGCGGACGGGGAGCTGTTTTTT. Its protein is CASSRQGQGADGELFF. The rearrangement links TRBV7-3 to TRBJ2-2; 12 bases line up with TRBD1. J gave up 7 bases and V 5 bases, and 8 bases lay outside the gene matches. There are 16 residues in the CDR3. In germline, CDR1 is SGHTA, CDR2 FQGTGA.

In nucleotides, the CDR3 is TGTGCCAGCAGTCCCGACATCCTGGAGACCCAGTACTTC. As protein: CASSPDILETQYF. This sequence joins TRBV6-1 and TRBJ2-5; D unclear. Germline CDR1 is MNHNS and CDR2 is SASEGT. V gave up 5 bases and J gave up 5 bases, with 12 bases separating them. The CDR3 sequence is 13 residues long.

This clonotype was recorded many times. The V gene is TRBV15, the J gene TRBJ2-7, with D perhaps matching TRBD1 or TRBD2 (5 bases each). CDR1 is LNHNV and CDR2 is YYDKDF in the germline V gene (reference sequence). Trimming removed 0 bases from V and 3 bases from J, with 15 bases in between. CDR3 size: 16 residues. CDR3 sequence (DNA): TGTGCCACCAGCAGAGAAGGAGGACATACCCGCTACGAGCAGTACTTC. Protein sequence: CATSREGGHTRYEQYF.

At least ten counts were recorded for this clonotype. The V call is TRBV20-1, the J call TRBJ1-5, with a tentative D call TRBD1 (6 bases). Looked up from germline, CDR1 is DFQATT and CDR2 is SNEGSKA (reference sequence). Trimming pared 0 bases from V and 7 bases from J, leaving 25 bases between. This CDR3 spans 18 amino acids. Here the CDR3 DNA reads TGCAGTGCTAGAGATCCCACGGCCAGGGGAGTTGGAGGGCAGCCCCAGCATTTT. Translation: CSARDPTARGVGGQPQHF.

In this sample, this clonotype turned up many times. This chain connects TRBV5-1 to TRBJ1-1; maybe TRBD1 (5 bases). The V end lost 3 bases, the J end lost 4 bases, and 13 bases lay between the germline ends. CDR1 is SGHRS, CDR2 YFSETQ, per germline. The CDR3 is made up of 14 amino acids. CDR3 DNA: TGCGCCAGCAGCTCAACCGCAGGGTTCACTGAAGCTTTCTTT. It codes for CASSSTAGFTEAFF.

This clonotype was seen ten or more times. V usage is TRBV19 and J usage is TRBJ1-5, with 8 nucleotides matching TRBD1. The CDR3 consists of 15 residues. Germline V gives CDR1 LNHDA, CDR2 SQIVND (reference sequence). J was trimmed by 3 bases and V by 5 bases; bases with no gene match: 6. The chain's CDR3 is CASSADRAFNQPQHF. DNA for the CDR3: TGTGCCAGTAGTGCGGACAGGGCTTTCAATCAGCCCCAGCATTTT.

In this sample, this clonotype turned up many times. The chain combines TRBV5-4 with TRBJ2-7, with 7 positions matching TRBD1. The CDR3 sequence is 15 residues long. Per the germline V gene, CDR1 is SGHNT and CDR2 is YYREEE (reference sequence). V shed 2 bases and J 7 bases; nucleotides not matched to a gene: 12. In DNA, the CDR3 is TGTGCCAGCAGCTTTGACAGGGATCCACTATTTGAGCAGTACTTC. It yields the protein CASSFDRDPLFEQYF.

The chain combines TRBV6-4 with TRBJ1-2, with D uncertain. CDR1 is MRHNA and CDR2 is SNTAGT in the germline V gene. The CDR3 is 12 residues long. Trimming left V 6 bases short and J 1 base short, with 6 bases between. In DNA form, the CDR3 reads TGTGCCAGCAGCGCCCTTAACTATGGCTACACCTTC. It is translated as CASSALNYGYTF.

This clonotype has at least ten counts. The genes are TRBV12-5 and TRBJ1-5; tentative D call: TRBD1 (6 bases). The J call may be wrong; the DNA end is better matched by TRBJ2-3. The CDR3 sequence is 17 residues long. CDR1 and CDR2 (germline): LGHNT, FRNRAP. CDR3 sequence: CASGLVRNRVLDQPQYF. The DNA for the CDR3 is TGTGCTAGTGGTTTGGTACGAAACAGGGTTTTAGATCAGCCCCAGTATTTT.

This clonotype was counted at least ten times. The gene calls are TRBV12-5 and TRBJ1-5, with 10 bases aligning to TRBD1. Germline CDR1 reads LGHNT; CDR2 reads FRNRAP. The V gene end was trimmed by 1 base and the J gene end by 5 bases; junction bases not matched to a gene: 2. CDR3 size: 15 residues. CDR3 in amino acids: CASGLGQGAYQPQHF. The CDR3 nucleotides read TGTGCTAGTGGTTTGGGACAGGGGGCTTATCAGCCCCAGCATTTT.